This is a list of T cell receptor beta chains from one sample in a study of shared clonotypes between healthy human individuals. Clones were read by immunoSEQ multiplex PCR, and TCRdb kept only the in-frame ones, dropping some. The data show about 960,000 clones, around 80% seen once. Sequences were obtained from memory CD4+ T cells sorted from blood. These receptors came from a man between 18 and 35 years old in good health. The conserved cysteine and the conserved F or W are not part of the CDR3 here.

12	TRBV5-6	ASSSPGQNTEAF
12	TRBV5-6	ASLRGSYTGELF
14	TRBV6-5	ASSYLRRGPGNTIY
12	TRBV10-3	AISESGTSYEQY
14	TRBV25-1	ASSDWGDGVQETQY
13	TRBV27	ASSLFGANTGELF
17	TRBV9	ASSVVKGGHPANTGELF
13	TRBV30	AWMRREGPTRGQF
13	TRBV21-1	ASSNPTGEDQPQH
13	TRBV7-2	ASSSKLAGVETQY
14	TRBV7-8	ASSLAALAGVDEQY
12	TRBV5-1	ASSLATASYEQY
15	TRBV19	ASKPLQGGGSNQPQH
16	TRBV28	ASSPRQRLISGANVLT
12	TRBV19	ATQDSRQVYGYT
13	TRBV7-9	ASSLEGTFRYEQY
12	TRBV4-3	ASSQDPRNYGYT
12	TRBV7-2	ASRATGRNYGYT
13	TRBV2	ASRGAGRNTGELF
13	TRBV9	ASSGPWGNTGELF
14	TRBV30	AWSVRVLASTDTQY
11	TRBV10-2	ASSSDMYYGYT
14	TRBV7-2	ASSLESRGSTTEAF
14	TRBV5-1	ASSSTGTSGLVRPF
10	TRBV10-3	ATGQDIYGYT
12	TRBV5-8	ASSSQPYQNEQF
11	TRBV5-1	ASSLEDGKTQY
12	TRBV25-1	ASSATGPNEKLF